One sample yielded the 21 T cell receptor beta chains listed below, sequenced in a study of cytomegalovirus exposure and HLA in healthy donors. PCR used 60 Vbeta primers and 13 Jbeta primers. Libraries were prepared by immunoSEQ multiplex PCR; TCRdb keeps only in-frame clonotypes and omits some of them. The sample carries 90,000 to 100,000 clones, 70% to 80% recorded once. The material sequenced was PBMCs. The source of these receptors is a female donor in good health and CMV-seronegative.

This clone was counted once. This CDR3 reads CASSLDGGRGRDTQYF. Here the CDR3 DNA reads TGTGCCAGCAGCTTGGATGGCGGGAGGGGTAGAGATACGCAGTATTTT. V gene TRBV9 combines with J gene TRBJ2-3, with 9 bases identical to TRBD2. CDR3 length equals 16 residues. The V gene end was trimmed by 4 bases and the J gene end by 5 bases; junction bases not matched to a gene: 11. From germline, CDR1 is SGDLS and CDR2 YYNGEE.

With respect to this clone: Germline is not matched at one junction end, which may reflect a read error. The chain has TRBV7-7 and TRBJ2-4; TRBD1 matches at 9 bases. In germline, CDR1 is SSHAT, CDR2 FNYEAQ (reference sequence). This CDR3 is built from 15 residues. The CDR3 bases are TGTGCTAGCAGCCCGGGACAGGGTTTCGGAAACATTCAGTACTTC. It specifies CASSPGQGFGNIQYF.

In its sample, this clone was seen once. The V gene is TRBV11-2, the J gene TRBJ2-7, with TRBD2 identical over 7 bases. V dropped 5 bases and J dropped 3; count of bases not matched to a gene: 13. Germline CDR1 reads SGHAT; CDR2 reads FQNNGV. This CDR3 region has 16 residues. CDR3 region: CASSPPGGRLIYEQYF. The CDR3 DNA is TGTGCCAGCAGCCCGCCGGGGGGTCGCCTTATCTACGAGCAGTACTTC.

This chain connects TRBV30 to TRBJ2-4; weak D call: TRBD1 (6 bases). Per the germline V gene, CDR1 is GTSNPN and CDR2 is SVGIG (reference sequence). Between the trimmed V and J ends, which lost 4 bases and 0 bases, there was a span of 10 bases. CDR3 length: 14 amino acids. CDR3 nucleotides: TGTGCCTGGAATGGGGGCGCAGCCAAAAACATTCAGTACTTC. Residues: CAWNGGAAKNIQYF. Supplemented by reference TRBV30 and TRBJ2-4, the full variable domain reads SQTIHQWPATLVQPVGSPLSLECTVEGTSNPNLYWYRQAAGRGLQLLFYSVGIGQISSEVPQNLSASRPQDRQFILSSKKLLLSDSGFYLCAWNGGAAKNIQYFGAGTRLSVL.

V and J are TRBV7-8 and TRBJ2-2; possible D gene TRBD1, 5 bases. V lost 5 bases and J 1 base, leaving 8 bases between the germline ends. The CDR3 sequence is 14 residues long. The germline CDR1 and CDR2 sequences are SGHVS and FQNEAQ. CDR3 residues: CASSAQGNTGELFF. In nucleotides, the CDR3 is TGTGCCAGCAGCGCCCAGGGGAACACCGGGGAGCTGTTTTTT.

The CDR3 sequence: CASRMDRVTAFF. The CDR3 coding sequence is TGTGCCAGCAGGATGGACAGGGTTACGGCTTTCTTT. The rearrangement links TRBV2 to TRBJ1-1, with 8 bases lining up with TRBD1. The V gene's germline CDR1 is SNHLY and CDR2 FYNNEI. The CDR3 loop spans 12 amino acids. V shed 6 bases and J 11 bases; nucleotides not matched to a gene: 8.

This clone was detected only once. At one boundary the junction diverges from the germline segment, which might be a read error. The chain has TRBV6-6 and TRBJ1-2; possible D gene TRBD1, 6 bases. CDR3 size: 14 residues. CDR1 is MNHNY and CDR2 is SVGAGI in the germline V gene (reference sequence). CDR3 nucleotide sequence: TGTGCCAGCAGTAACTCCGGGACAAACTATGGCTACACCTTC. Translated, it gives CASSNSGTNYGYTF.

The V gene is TRBV30, the J gene TRBJ1-1; possible D gene TRBD1, 6 bases. Germline V lookup: CDR1 GTSNPN, CDR2 SVGIG (reference sequence). The CDR3 loop spans 16 amino acids. V lost 7 bases and J lost 3, with 24 bases in between. DNA of the CDR3: TGTGCCTCGAGGGGGGGGGCGCTTCTTTCGGACACTGAAGCTTTCTTT. Translating gives CASRGGALLSDTEAFF.

The chain links TRBV6-5 to TRBJ2-3; D call uncertain. The V gene lost 6 bases and the J gene lost 5 bases, with 6 bases spanning the gap. The V gene's germline CDR1 is MNHEY and CDR2 SVGAGI. The CDR3 loop spans 11 amino acids. The CDR3 DNA reads as TGTGCCAGCAGGAGAGGAGATACGCAGTATTTT. As protein: CASRRGDTQYF.

The sample holds a few counts of this clone. The chain joins TRBV23-1 to TRBJ1-4, with D tentatively TRBD1 (6 bases). Being an ORF, TRBV23-1 has a function that is uncertain. V shed 0 bases and J shed 5 bases, with 19 bases lying between them. The CDR3 loop spans 18 amino acids. The CDR3 DNA sequence: TGCGCCAGCAGTCAATCCAGCGTGTCAGCCGGACAGAATGAAAAACTGTTTTTT. Translating gives CASSQSSVSAGQNEKLFF.

As DNA, the CDR3 is TGCGCCAGCAGCTTGGACGGGGGTAGCACAGATACGCAGTATTTT. Encoded protein: CASSLDGGSTDTQYF. The rearrangement uses TRBV5-1 and TRBJ2-3; tentative D call: TRBD2 (6 bases). V lost 0 bases, J lost 0 bases, and 8 bases lay in between. Germline CDR1 SGHRS, CDR2 YFSETQ. CDR3 length: 15 residues.

The chain joins TRBV6-5 to TRBJ2-7, with TRBD1 identical over 10 bases. V trimming: 6 bases; J trimming: 1 base; junction bases outside the gene matches: 6. Germline values: CDR1 MNHEY, CDR2 SVGAGI. This CDR3 has 15 residues. The CDR3 bases are TGTGCCAGCAGCAAGACAGGGGGCAGGTCCTACGAGCAGTACTTC. Its translation: CASSKTGGRSYEQYF.

The chain uses TRBV4-1 and TRBJ2-1, with 7 positions matching TRBD1. This CDR3 spans 15 amino acids. Germline CDR1 and CDR2: MGHRA and YSYEKL. V shed 4 bases, J shed 4 bases, and the junction held 7 bases outside the gene matches. The CDR3 region has the DNA TGCGCCAGCAGCCGATCCGGGACAGAGTACAATGAGCAGTTCTTC. It codes for CASSRSGTEYNEQFF.

Turning to this clone: The same CDR3 also results from other DNA sequences found in this sample. J is TRBJ1-5 and V is TRBV7-2, with 7 positions matching TRBD1. Germline V lookup: CDR1 SGHTA, CDR2 FQGNSA. CDR3 length: 14 amino acids. V lost 4 bases, J lost 7 bases, and 7 bases stayed unmatched. This CDR3 is CASSSRQGNQPQHF. The CDR3 DNA is TGTGCCAGCAGCTCAAGACAGGGAAACCAGCCCCAGCATTTT.

The chain uses TRBV28 and TRBJ1-2; D might be TRBD1 (5 bases). From germline, CDR1 is MDHEN and CDR2 SYDVKM. There are 12 residues in the CDR3. V lost 5 bases, J lost 14 bases, and 18 bases lay in between. For the CDR3, the DNA is TGTGCCAGCAGTCCCTCCGTGGGGCGGTGGACCTTC. It is translated as CASSPSVGRWTF.

There are a few counts of this clone. The rearrangement joins TRBV19 to TRBJ2-1; 8 nucleotides agree with TRBD2. Trimming took 5 bases from V and 5 from J; bases not matched to a gene: 8. Germline CDR1 and CDR2: LNHDA and SQIVND (reference sequence). The CDR3 spans 15 residues. Written as DNA, the CDR3 is TGTGCCAGTAGTTCCCTAGCGGGCGGCCACAATGAGCAGTTCTTC. This sequence encodes CASSSLAGGHNEQFF.

The count of this clone is one. V is TRBV6-5 and J is TRBJ2-7; tentative D call: TRBD1 (6 bases). Looked up from germline, CDR1 is MNHEY and CDR2 is SVGAGI. Between the trimmed V and J ends, which lost 2 bases and 0 bases, there was a span of 14 bases. This CDR3 contains 16 residues. The CDR3 spells CASSYAGTLDSYEQYF. CDR3 bases: TGTGCCAGCAGTTACGCCGGGACACTCGACTCCTACGAGCAGTACTTC.

The chain is built from TRBV7-3 and TRBJ2-5, with D tentatively TRBD2 (6 bases). Per germline, CDR1 SGHTA and CDR2 FQGTGA. The CDR3 loop spans 13 amino acids. Trimming left V 8 bases short and J 2 bases short, with 12 bases between. CDR3 nucleotide sequence: TGTGCCAGCGCTGGAGGGAGGCAAGAGACCCAGTACTTC. It is translated as CASAGGRQETQYF.

The chain employs TRBV6-5 and TRBJ2-1; 9 positions agree with TRBD2. CDR1 is MNHEY, CDR2 SVGAGI, per germline. The CDR3 consists of 14 residues. Trimming removed 6 bases from V and 4 bases from J; junction bases left unmatched: 4. The CDR3 region has the DNA TGTGCCAGCAGGGAGCGGGGGGCTTACAATGAGCAGTTCTTC. Its protein is CASRERGAYNEQFF.

This chain's CDR3 is CASSQGRGDYGYTF. For the CDR3, the DNA is TGCGCCAGCAGCCAAGGCAGGGGAGACTATGGCTACACCTTC. The chain employs TRBV4-1 and TRBJ1-2, with D possibly being TRBD1 (6 bases). V was pared by 1 base and J by 3 bases, with 9 bases between. CDR3 length: 14 residues. Germline loops: CDR1 MGHRA, CDR2 YSYEKL.

The genes are TRBV4-3 and TRBJ2-7; possibly TRBD1 for D (6 bases). Trimming removed 4 bases from V and 4 bases from J, with 17 bases in between. The CDR3 has 15 residues. Germline V gene sequence: CDR1 LGHNA, CDR2 YSLEER. Written as DNA, the CDR3 is TGCGCCAGCAGCCCGCTGTTGGGGGCCACATACGAGCAGTACTTC. Translating gives CASSPLLGATYEQYF.